This is a list of T cell receptor beta chains from one sample in a study of blood T cell repertoires in COVID-19. Profiling relied on immunoSEQ multiplex PCR, and the TCRdb table lists in-frame clones only, not all of them. The sample includes about 470,000 clones, 75% to 90% of them seen just once. The sample consisted of PBMCs or T cells enriched from blood (not recorded which). The receptors derive from a woman aged 18-29 years who had recovered from COVID-19. The CDR3 runs from the conserved cysteine through the conserved F or W. The order of the fields is CDR3 DNA, CDR3 protein, V gene, J gene, clone size, D gene. The D gene is left open where the match is weak. Clone size appears in some rows only: once, few, many, or a class for an expanded clone.

cdr3_nt: TGTGCCAGCAGCCAGGGACTAGCAGACCCCTACGAGCAGTACTTC; cdr3_aa: CASSQGLADPYEQYF; v_call: TRBV3-1/TRBV3-2; j_call: TRBJ2-7; clone_size: NA; d_call: TRBD2
cdr3_nt: TGTGCCAGCAGCTGGGGACAGGGAAGGGGGGAGCAGTACTTC; cdr3_aa: CASSWGQGRGEQYF; v_call: TRBV7-2; j_call: TRBJ2-7; clone_size: NA; d_call: TRBD1
cdr3_nt: TGTGCCAGCAGCGTAGAAGGGGGACAGGCCACAGATACGCAGTATTTT; cdr3_aa: CASSVEGGQATDTQYF; v_call: TRBV9; j_call: TRBJ2-3; clone_size: NA; d_call: TRBD1
cdr3_nt: TGTGCCAGCAGCTATAAGGGGGAAAATTCACCCCTCCACTTT; cdr3_aa: CASSYKGENSPLHF; v_call: TRBV3-1/TRBV3-2; j_call: TRBJ1-6; clone_size: NA; d_call: NA
cdr3_nt: TGTGCCATCAGTGAGGGCGGGGGAGAGACCCAGTACTTC; cdr3_aa: CAISEGGGETQYF; v_call: TRBV10-3; j_call: TRBJ2-5; clone_size: NA; d_call: TRBD2
cdr3_nt: TGTGCCAGCAGCTTAGCGTATGGGGAGTATGGCTACACCTTC; cdr3_aa: CASSLAYGEYGYTF; v_call: TRBV7-9; j_call: TRBJ1-2; clone_size: NA; d_call: NA
cdr3_nt: TGTGCCAGCCAGTCGAATGGGGGGATTGGCTACACCTTC; cdr3_aa: CASQSNGGIGYTF; v_call: TRBV6-9; j_call: TRBJ1-2; clone_size: few; d_call: NA
cdr3_nt: TGTGCCAGCAGCTTAGAGAGGGCCTGGAACACTGAAGCTTTCTTT; cdr3_aa: CASSLERAWNTEAFF; v_call: TRBV11-3; j_call: TRBJ1-1; clone_size: once; d_call: NA
cdr3_nt: TGTGCCAGCTCACTTAGAAACACTGAAGCTTTCTTT; cdr3_aa: CASSLRNTEAFF; v_call: TRBV18; j_call: TRBJ1-1; clone_size: few; d_call: NA
cdr3_nt: TGTGCCAGCAGCCAAGGTCTGTTATCTGGAAACACCATATATTTT; cdr3_aa: CASSQGLLSGNTIYF; v_call: TRBV3-1/TRBV3-2; j_call: TRBJ1-3; clone_size: NA; d_call: NA
cdr3_nt: TGCGCCAGCAGCCCCGGGACAGTTACCTACGAGCAGTACTTC; cdr3_aa: CASSPGTVTYEQYF; v_call: TRBV5-1; j_call: TRBJ2-7; clone_size: NA; d_call: TRBD1
cdr3_nt: TGCAGTGCTAGTACTTCTAGCGGGGGAACAGATACGCAGTATTTT; cdr3_aa: CSASTSSGGTDTQYF; v_call: TRBV20-1; j_call: TRBJ2-3; clone_size: NA; d_call: TRBD2
cdr3_nt: TGTGCCAGCAGCGGGACAGTCAACACTGAAGCTTTCTTT; cdr3_aa: CASSGTVNTEAFF; v_call: TRBV2; j_call: TRBJ1-1; clone_size: NA; d_call: TRBD1
cdr3_nt: TGTGCCAGCAGCTACTCCCAAACAGGCACAGATACGCAGTATTTT; cdr3_aa: CASSYSQTGTDTQYF; v_call: TRBV7-9; j_call: TRBJ2-3; clone_size: NA; d_call: NA
cdr3_nt: TGTGCCAGCAGTTTTCGGGACAGGGCAGCAAACTATGGCTACACCTTC; cdr3_aa: CASSFRDRAANYGYTF; v_call: TRBV7-9; j_call: TRBJ1-2; clone_size: once; d_call: TRBD1
cdr3_nt: TGCGCCAGCAGCTCACCGCGTTGGGGCGGGGGGGAAGAGACCCAGTACTTC; cdr3_aa: CASSSPRWGGGEETQYF; v_call: TRBV5-1; j_call: TRBJ2-5; clone_size: NA; d_call: TRBD2
cdr3_nt: TGCGCCAGCTCCCCATCCCCAGTTCGCTCCTACAATGAGCAGTTCTTC; cdr3_aa: CASSPSPVRSYNEQFF; v_call: TRBV5-1; j_call: TRBJ2-1; clone_size: NA; d_call: NA
cdr3_nt: TGTGCCAGCAGTTTGGGAGGGGAGGTGACCGAGCAGTACTTC; cdr3_aa: CASSLGGEVTEQYF; v_call: TRBV27; j_call: TRBJ2-7; clone_size: few; d_call: TRBD2
cdr3_nt: TGTGCCAGCAGCTTGTACAGCACCTCCTACAATGAGCAGTTCTTC; cdr3_aa: CASSLYSTSYNEQFF; v_call: TRBV5-5; j_call: TRBJ2-1; clone_size: once; d_call: NA
cdr3_nt: TGTGCCAGCAGCCAAGGTGAGGGAGGCCTCCGCTCTATCCTCCACTTT; cdr3_aa: CASSQGEGGLRSILHF; v_call: TRBV3-1/TRBV3-2; j_call: TRBJ1-6; clone_size: NA; d_call: NA
cdr3_nt: TGTGCCAGCTCACCGTCGACAGGGTATGCTGAAGCTTTCTTT; cdr3_aa: CASSPSTGYAEAFF; v_call: TRBV18; j_call: TRBJ1-1; clone_size: once; d_call: TRBD1
cdr3_nt: TGTGCCAGCAGCCTGAGGGGGTCGACTGGAAACACCATATATTTT; cdr3_aa: CASSLRGSTGNTIYF; v_call: TRBV5-5; j_call: TRBJ1-3; clone_size: NA; d_call: NA
cdr3_nt: TGTGCCAGCAGCCCACTGTCCGAGGGCACTGAAGCTTTCTTT; cdr3_aa: CASSPLSEGTEAFF; v_call: TRBV3-1/TRBV3-2; j_call: TRBJ1-1; clone_size: NA; d_call: NA
cdr3_nt: TGTGCCAGCTCACCCCTGACTGCCTTCGGAAACACCATATATTTT; cdr3_aa: CASSPLTAFGNTIYF; v_call: TRBV18; j_call: TRBJ1-3; clone_size: NA; d_call: NA
cdr3_nt: TGTGCCAGCAATCGACAGAGCTCCTACGAGCAGTACTTC; cdr3_aa: CASNRQSSYEQYF; v_call: TRBV28; j_call: TRBJ2-7; clone_size: NA; d_call: NA
cdr3_nt: TGCGCCAGCAGCTCTACAAACCGGGACTATGAGCAGTTCTTC; cdr3_aa: CASSSTNRDYEQFF; v_call: TRBV5-1; j_call: TRBJ2-1; clone_size: NA; d_call: NA
cdr3_nt: TGTGCCAGCAGCGTTGGGGGGACAGGGCTCTACGAGCAGTACTTC; cdr3_aa: CASSVGGTGLYEQYF; v_call: TRBV9; j_call: TRBJ2-7; clone_size: NA; d_call: TRBD1
cdr3_nt: TGTGCCACCAGGGTTCCCCCGGGTCATGAGCAGTTCTTC; cdr3_aa: CATRVPPGHEQFF; v_call: TRBV15; j_call: TRBJ2-1; clone_size: NA; d_call: NA
cdr3_nt: TGTGCCAGCAGTGCTCGACTAGCCAATGAGCAGTTCTTC; cdr3_aa: CASSARLANEQFF; v_call: TRBV6-4; j_call: TRBJ2-1; clone_size: NA; d_call: TRBD2
cdr3_nt: TGTGCCAGCTCACCAAGGACAGATAGTTACGAGCAGTACTTC; cdr3_aa: CASSPRTDSYEQYF; v_call: TRBV18; j_call: TRBJ2-7; clone_size: NA; d_call: NA
cdr3_nt: TGTGCCAGCAGCGTAGCAGGGATAGGTGGTGAAAAACTGTTTTTT; cdr3_aa: CASSVAGIGGEKLFF; v_call: TRBV9; j_call: TRBJ1-4; clone_size: NA; d_call: NA
cdr3_nt: TGCGCCAGCAGCTTGGCCCAGGGGGCCTTCGGGGACCAGTACTTC; cdr3_aa: CASSLAQGAFGDQYF; v_call: TRBV5-1; j_call: TRBJ2-5; clone_size: NA; d_call: TRBD1
cdr3_nt: TGTGCCAGCAGTCCCTCCTATCAGCCCCAGCATTTT; cdr3_aa: CASSPSYQPQHF; v_call: TRBV28; j_call: TRBJ1-5; clone_size: NA; d_call: NA
cdr3_nt: TGTGCCAGCAGTCCGTCGGACAGTAGCTATTCACCCCTCCACTTT; cdr3_aa: CASSPSDSSYSPLHF; v_call: TRBV2; j_call: TRBJ1-6; clone_size: NA; d_call: NA
cdr3_nt: TGTGCCAGCAGCTTAGGGACAGCCAGCTCTGGAAACACCATATATTTT; cdr3_aa: CASSLGTASSGNTIYF; v_call: TRBV11-2; j_call: TRBJ1-3; clone_size: NA; d_call: NA
cdr3_nt: TGCGCCAGCAGCTTTGTTGGAGGGTTGGATGGCTACACCTTC; cdr3_aa: CASSFVGGLDGYTF; v_call: TRBV5-1; j_call: TRBJ1-2; clone_size: few; d_call: NA
cdr3_nt: TGCGCCAGCAGCCCGTTCGGGGGGTACGGAGCTTTCTTT; cdr3_aa: CASSPFGGYGAFF; v_call: TRBV4-1; j_call: TRBJ1-1; clone_size: NA; d_call: NA
cdr3_nt: TGTGCCAGCAGTTTACGGTCGCCGACAGACGGATATGGCTACACCTTC; cdr3_aa: CASSLRSPTDGYGYTF; v_call: TRBV27; j_call: TRBJ1-2; clone_size: NA; d_call: NA
cdr3_nt: TGTGCCATCAGTGAGTCGGGGGGGACAAGAACTTATAATTCACCCCTCCACTTT; cdr3_aa: CAISESGGTRTYNSPLHF; v_call: TRBV10-3; j_call: TRBJ1-6; clone_size: once; d_call: NA
cdr3_nt: TGTGCCAGCAGTGAAGAGCGTGACTTCCAGCCCCAGCATTTT; cdr3_aa: CASSEERDFQPQHF; v_call: TRBV6-1; j_call: TRBJ1-5; clone_size: few; d_call: NA
cdr3_nt: TGTGCCAGTAGTACCACAGGGGGCTCTGGAAACACCATATATTTT; cdr3_aa: CASSTTGGSGNTIYF; v_call: TRBV19; j_call: TRBJ1-3; clone_size: NA; d_call: TRBD1
cdr3_nt: TGTGCCAGCAGCTACAAAAGGGAGTCGGAGGATCGGGATGGCTACACCTTC; cdr3_aa: CASSYKRESEDRDGYTF; v_call: TRBV5-6; j_call: TRBJ1-2; clone_size: NA; d_call: NA
cdr3_nt: TGTGCCACCGTTATAAAGACAGGGGGCGACTACGAGCAGTACTTC; cdr3_aa: CATVIKTGGDYEQYF; v_call: TRBV6-5; j_call: TRBJ2-7; clone_size: NA; d_call: TRBD1
cdr3_nt: TGCGCCAGCAGCTCGGACAGCCTTAATGAAAAACTGTTTTTT; cdr3_aa: CASSSDSLNEKLFF; v_call: TRBV5-1; j_call: TRBJ1-4; clone_size: NA; d_call: NA
cdr3_nt: TGTGCCAGCTCACCACGCCCCACGGGACAGGCCCTCGGTGGCTACACCTTC; cdr3_aa: CASSPRPTGQALGGYTF; v_call: TRBV18; j_call: TRBJ1-2; clone_size: NA; d_call: TRBD1
cdr3_nt: TGTGCCTGGAGTGTAAAAGGGGGCGGAGGCTACACCTTC; cdr3_aa: CAWSVKGGGGYTF; v_call: TRBV30; j_call: TRBJ1-2; clone_size: NA; d_call: TRBD1
cdr3_nt: TGTGCCAGCAGCTTAATATCGTCTAGCACTACGCAGTATTTT; cdr3_aa: CASSLISSSTTQYF; v_call: TRBV7-8; j_call: TRBJ2-3; clone_size: NA; d_call: NA
cdr3_nt: TGTGCCAGCTCCCCAAGCGACTTTGACACCGGGGAGCTGTTTTTT; cdr3_aa: CASSPSDFDTGELFF; v_call: TRBV2; j_call: TRBJ2-2; clone_size: NA; d_call: NA
cdr3_nt: TGTGCCAGCAGCTTCGACAGGGGAGAAGGGGAAAAACTGTTTTTT; cdr3_aa: CASSFDRGEGEKLFF; v_call: TRBV5-6; j_call: TRBJ1-4; clone_size: NA; d_call: TRBD1
cdr3_nt: TGTGCCAGCAGTCCAGACAGGTCCTACTACGAGCAGTACTTC; cdr3_aa: CASSPDRSYYEQYF; v_call: TRBV7-2; j_call: TRBJ2-7; clone_size: many; d_call: NA
cdr3_nt: TGTGCCAGCAGCTCAGCAGGGACAGACACTGAAGCTTTCTTT; cdr3_aa: CASSSAGTDTEAFF; v_call: TRBV11-3; j_call: TRBJ1-1; clone_size: NA; d_call: TRBD1